Shown below are 24 T cell receptor beta chains from a single sample sequenced in a study of beta chain features in type 1 diabetes. These receptors are not linked to any known antigen. Regarding the study as a whole: TCRB CDR3s from Type 1 diabetes patients were moderately but significantly shorter in all four CD4+ subsets.

The isolated RNA, all of it, was reverse transcribed, so expressed TCRB transcripts were what got sequenced. Here immunoSEQ multiplex PCR was the method, and the copy in TCRdb shows in-frame clones only, minus some. The table has some 330,000 clones, around 13% seen once; the top ten hold around 0.0099%. Sequencing was performed on naive CD4+ T cells from blood. The receptors stem from a woman aged 18-35 years with type 1 diabetes.

The V gene is TRBV6-5, the J gene TRBJ1-2; D might be TRBD1 (6 bases). V shed 4 bases and J shed 4 bases, with 10 bases lying between them. This CDR3 comprises 13 residues. Germline lookup yields CDR1 MNHEY and CDR2 SVGAGI. CDR3: CASSLAGVYGYTF. CDR3 DNA: TGTGCCAGCAGTTTGGCAGGGGTCTATGGCTACACCTTC.

This clone was detected a few times. The chain carries TRBV9 and TRBJ2-7, with 14 bases matching TRBD2. The CDR3 sequence is 17 residues long. Germline CDR1 SGDLS, CDR2 YYNGEE. J was trimmed by 5 bases and V by 0 bases; bases with no gene match: 7. The CDR3 reads CASSVATGTSGRDEQYF. The CDR3 bases are TGTGCCAGCAGCGTAGCTACGGGGACTAGCGGGAGAGACGAGCAGTACTTC. Based on the CDR3 plus reference TRBV9 and TRBJ2-7, the full variable domain is DSGVTQTPKHLITATGQRVTLRCSPRSGDLSVYWYQQSLDQGLQFLIQYYNGEERAKGNILERFSAQQFPDLHSELNLSSLELGDSALYFCASSVATGTSGRDEQYFGPGTRLTVT.

The chain joins TRBV4-3 to TRBJ1-2, with 9 positions matching TRBD1. V dropped 3 bases and J dropped 6; count of bases not matched to a gene: 2. Germline V gives CDR1 LGHNA, CDR2 YSLEER. CDR3 length: 13 amino acids. The CDR3 spells CASSQRTGDGYTF. CDR3 bases: TGCGCCAGCAGCCAGAGGACAGGGGATGGCTACACCTTC.

This clone appeared a few times. The V and J genes are TRBV2 and TRBJ1-1; the D is unclear. CDR3 length equals 14 residues. The V end was cut by 2 bases, the J end by 3 bases, with 10 bases between. CDR1 and CDR2 (germline): SNHLY, FYNNEI. The DNA for the CDR3 is TGTGCCAGCAGTGAATCGACACGACACACTGAAGCTTTCTTT. It encodes CASSESTRHTEAFF.

This clone was picked up a small number of times. V is TRBV6-5 and J is TRBJ2-3; maybe TRBD1 (5 bases). Trimming took 7 bases from V and 6 from J, leaving 8 bases between them. From germline, CDR1 is MNHEY and CDR2 SVGAGI. The CDR3 covers 11 residues. CDR3 sequence reads: CASTDIDTQYF. For the CDR3, the DNA is TGTGCCAGCACGGACATCGATACGCAGTATTTT.

CDR3 loop: CASSARVGGTDTQYF. CDR3 nucleotide sequence: TGTGCCAGCAGCGCCCGGGTCGGGGGGACAGATACGCAGTATTTT. J is TRBJ2-3 and V is TRBV7-8; 7 bases line up with TRBD2. CDR1 is SGHVS and CDR2 is FQNEAQ in the germline V gene. The CDR3 runs 15 residues. With V trimmed by 5 bases and J by 3 bases, 8 bases remained unmatched.

This clone was seen a handful of times. The chain links TRBV15 to TRBJ2-7; 8 nucleotides line up with TRBD2. Trimming cost V 2 bases and J 6 bases; bases outside gene matches: 9. The germline V gene encodes CDR1 LNHNV and CDR2 YYDKDF (reference sequence). The CDR3 contains 15 residues. The CDR3 DNA sequence: TGTGCCACCAGCAGACGGCGGGGGGCAGGAGTCGAGCAGTACTTC. Translating it yields CATSRRRGAGVEQYF.

The chain couples TRBV15 to TRBJ2-3; 7 nucleotides match TRBD2. CDR3 length: 16 residues. Looked up from germline, CDR1 is LNHNV and CDR2 is YYDKDF (reference sequence). V trimming: 0 bases; J trimming: 4 bases; junction bases outside the gene matches: 7. The CDR3 nucleotides are TGTGCCACCAGCAGAGATCGCGGGGGAGCGGCAGATACGCAGTATTTT. Encoded protein: CATSRDRGGAADTQYF. Drawing the rest from reference TRBV15 and TRBJ2-3, the complete variable domain is DAMVIQNPRYQVTQFGKPVTLSCSQTLNHNVMYWYQQKSSQAPKLLFHYYDKDFNNEADTPDNFQSRRPNTSFCFLDIRSPGLGDTAMYLCATSRDRGGAADTQYFGPGTRLTVL.

This clone has just a few counts. V gene TRBV30 combines with J gene TRBJ2-7; D possibly corresponds to TRBD2 (6 bases). V lost 3 bases, J lost 2 bases, and 11 bases lay in between. The CDR3 has 13 residues. Germline V gives CDR1 GTSNPN, CDR2 SVGIG (reference sequence). CDR3 DNA: TGTGCCTGGAGCCCTGCGGGGCCCTACGAGCAGTACTTC. Protein product: CAWSPAGPYEQYF.

This clone occurred a few times. This chain joins TRBV30 and TRBJ2-5; 14 bases agree with TRBD2. The ends lost 1 base at V and 4 bases at J; junction bases unmatched: 2. CDR1 and CDR2 from the germline V gene are GTSNPN and SVGIG (reference sequence). The CDR3 has 15 amino acids. The CDR3 is CAWSAGLAGAETQYF. In DNA, the CDR3 is TGTGCCTGGAGTGCGGGACTAGCGGGAGCAGAGACCCAGTACTTC.

The gene calls are TRBV7-3 and TRBJ2-5, with D tentatively TRBD1 (6 bases). Germline V lookup: CDR1 SGHTA, CDR2 FQGTGA. The CDR3 covers 15 residues. The V end lost 5 bases, the J end lost 4 bases, and 17 bases lay between the germline ends. This CDR3 reads CASSALGAQGETQYF. The CDR3 DNA is TGTGCCAGCAGCGCTCTGGGGGCGCAGGGAGAGACCCAGTACTTC. The full variable domain, in which reference TRBV7-3 and TRBJ2-5 provide the parts outside the CDR3, is GAGVSQTPSNKVTEKGKYVELRCDPISGHTALYWYRQSLGQGPEFLIYFQGTGAADDSGLPNDRFFAVRPEGSVSTLKIQRTERGDSAVYLCASSALGAQGETQYFGPGTRLLVL.

This clone has only a few counts. The chain couples TRBV30 to TRBJ2-1; 9 bases match TRBD2. Germline V gene lookup returns CDR1 GTSNPN and CDR2 SVGIG (reference sequence). The CDR3 runs 13 residues. Written as DNA, the CDR3 is TGTGCTGCCGATAGAGCTAGCGGGATTGAGCAGTTCTTC. Translated, it gives CAADRASGIEQFF.

V and J are TRBV5-1 and TRBJ2-3, with D possibly matching TRBD1 (6 bases). Per germline, CDR1 SGHRS and CDR2 YFSETQ. The CDR3 consists of 15 residues. Trimming stripped 1 base from V and 1 base from J, with 10 bases between. The CDR3 loop is CASSLPRQGTDTQYF. The CDR3 DNA sequence: TGCGCCAGCAGCTTGCCGAGACAGGGCACAGATACGCAGTATTTT.

V and J are TRBV7-2 and TRBJ2-3; no definite D call. Germline CDR1 reads SGHTA; CDR2 reads FQGNSA. The CDR3 has 13 residues. V was shortened by 4 bases and J by 5 bases, with 10 bases between the two germline ends. The CDR3 nucleotides are TGTGCCAGCAGCTCAATAACGGGAGATACGCAGTATTTT. Amino acid sequence: CASSSITGDTQYF.

The gene calls are TRBV28 and TRBJ1-2, with D possibly TRBD1 on 5 matching bases. CDR3 length: 14 residues. Germline V lookup: CDR1 MDHEN, CDR2 SYDVKM. Between the trimmed V and J ends, which lost 6 bases and 2 bases, there was a span of 13 bases. The CDR3 nucleotides read TGTGCCAGCAGGGTAGGACAACTCAACTATGGCTACACCTTC. It specifies CASRVGQLNYGYTF.

This clone was detected only a few times. The rearrangement uses TRBV14 and TRBJ2-2; 8 nucleotides agree with TRBD1. The CDR3 spans 15 residues. V lost 6 bases and J lost 4; bases outside the gene matches: 7. In germline, CDR1 is SGHDN, CDR2 FVKESK. Here the CDR3 reads CASSPRGPGTGELFF. The CDR3 region has the DNA TGTGCCAGCAGTCCCAGGGGGCCTGGCACCGGGGAGCTGTTTTTT.

This clone was detected a few times. The V gene is TRBV29-1, the J gene TRBJ2-3, with 7 nucleotides matching TRBD2. The germline V gene has CDR1 SQVTM and CDR2 ANQGSEA. The CDR3 runs to 14 residues. Trimming cost V 7 bases and J 4 bases; bases outside gene matches: 11. The CDR3 here is CSARGVFRPDTQYF. CDR3 in DNA: TGCAGCGCCCGGGGGGTTTTTCGGCCAGATACGCAGTATTTT.

Only a few counts were recorded for this clone. The chain has TRBV5-4 and TRBJ2-5; 10 bases align to TRBD2. The germline V gene has CDR1 SGHNT and CDR2 YYREEE (reference sequence). V was clipped by 5 bases and J by 3 bases; unmatched bases: 4. This CDR3 has 14 residues. CDR3 region: CASSSGLAEETQYF. As DNA, the CDR3 is TGTGCCAGCAGTTCAGGACTAGCGGAAGAGACCCAGTACTTC.

This clone has more than one count but fewer than ten. The rearrangement uses TRBV5-4 and TRBJ2-1, with D perhaps TRBD2 (5 bases). The CDR3 totals 13 residues. The V end was cut by 4 bases, the J end by 5 bases, with 10 bases between. CDR1 SGHNT and CDR2 YYREEE come from the germline V gene (reference sequence). For the CDR3, the DNA is TGTGCCAGCAGCCCAACTAGGGACAATGAGCAGTTCTTC. The encoded protein is CASSPTRDNEQFF.

The chain couples TRBV5-6 to TRBJ2-1; D is perhaps TRBD2 (6 bases). This CDR3 spans 14 amino acids. Trimming left V 4 bases short and J 4 bases short, with 12 bases between. The germline gives CDR1 SGHDT, CDR2 YYEEEE. The chain's CDR3 is CASSRGMGYNEQFF. The CDR3 nucleotides are TGTGCCAGCAGCCGCGGGATGGGTTACAATGAGCAGTTCTTC.

V is TRBV5-1 and J is TRBJ2-7, with D hard to call. The CDR3 runs to 14 residues. CDR1 SGHRS and CDR2 YFSETQ come from the germline V gene. V was pared by 4 bases and J by 2 bases, with 13 bases between. The CDR3 loop reads CASSVSQNTYEQYF. In DNA form, the CDR3 reads TGCGCCAGCAGCGTGTCACAAAACACCTACGAGCAGTACTTC.

This clone was counted a few times. V and J are TRBV30 and TRBJ2-1; 9 nucleotides align to TRBD1. The J segment lost 8 bases and the V segment lost 0 bases, leaving 11 bases of the junction unmatched. The CDR3 sequence is 16 residues long. The germline CDR1 and CDR2 sequences are GTSNPN and SVGIG (reference sequence). The CDR3 sequence is CAWSVGGTGPWDEQFF. The CDR3 region has the DNA TGTGCCTGGAGTGTCGGTGGGACAGGGCCTTGGGATGAGCAGTTCTTC.

This clone was observed a handful of times. V and J are TRBV28 and TRBJ1-2; D possibly corresponds to TRBD1 (6 bases). From germline, CDR1 is MDHEN and CDR2 SYDVKM. This CDR3 contains 14 residues. V lost 5 bases and J lost 6, with 16 bases in between. In nucleotides, the CDR3 is TGTGCCAGCAGTCCATCGGGACACAAACATGGCTACACCTTC. As protein: CASSPSGHKHGYTF.

V and J are TRBV5-4 and TRBJ2-2, with D perhaps TRBD1 (6 bases). V was cut by 0 bases and J by 6 bases, with 12 bases left in between. The length of the CDR3 is 15 residues. From germline, CDR1 is SGHNT and CDR2 YYREEE (reference sequence). The CDR3 DNA reads as TGTGCCAGCAGCTTGGGACAGGACCTGTCCGGGGAGCTGTTTTTT. Translation gives CASSLGQDLSGELFF.